This paragraph reports one T cell receptor beta chain. These data come from a study of CD8+CD57+ T cells in acquired aplastic anemia. In patients chosen for sequencing, flow cytometry had shown CD8+CD57+ cell expansion. There were no patients without severe acquired aplastic anemia. By the time of blood sampling, patients had still received no therapy. There are 15 residues in the CDR3. Germline CDR1 SEHNR, CDR2 FQNEAQ (reference sequence). The junction had 9 bases not matched to a gene; V was cut back by 7 bases and J by 0 bases. Profiles of TCR beta VDJ and CDR3 were generated from a genomic DNA template. TCRdb itself ran the reads through MiXCR, one entry per CDR3 protein. The sample contains 200,000 to 250,000 distinct CDR3 sequences, roughly half of which appear only once.

Source material: sorted CD4+, CD8+, or CD8+CD57+ T cells (not recorded which) from PBMCs. The chain uses TRBV7-9 and TRBJ2-7, with 7 bases lining up with TRBD1. The TCR originated in a human donor with aplastic anemia. The DNA for the CDR3 is TGTGCCAGCACTAACACAGGGGATAGCTCCTACGAGCAGTACTTC. The encoded protein is CASTNTGDSSYEQYF.